This TCR beta chain emerged from a study of beta chain features in type 1 diabetes. Study findings and constraints: VDJ junctions in type 1 diabetes patients carried more deletions and fewer insertions. A possible short-template PCR bias applies equally to patients and controls.

A remark on this clone: Its target is unknown.

Expressed TCRB transcripts were sequenced because the entire RNA isolate underwent reverse transcription. Using immunoSEQ multiplex PCR, the repertoire was profiled, and TCRdb retains in-frame clones only, with some absent. Found here are 860,000 or so clones, roughly 15% of them singletons; the top ten hold 0.02% to 0.03%. Germline CDR1 and CDR2: KGHSH and LQKENI. Trimming took off 2 bases at V and 4 bases at J, with 7 bases between the two ends. The CDR3 length is 13 residues. Cells sorted by CD45RO/CCR7/CD25/CD127/CD95/CD27 comprised CD4+ naive, central memory, regulatory and stem cell-like memory cells. Without exception, sorted populations had purity beyond 98%.

Sequenced: naive CD4+ T cells from blood. The rearrangement uses TRBV18 and TRBJ2-3; D gene unclear. The clonotype was recovered from a woman between 18 and 29 years old in good health. CDR3 sequence reads: CASSPDTPDTQYF. DNA of the CDR3: TGTGCCAGCTCACCAGATACCCCAGATACGCAGTATTTT.